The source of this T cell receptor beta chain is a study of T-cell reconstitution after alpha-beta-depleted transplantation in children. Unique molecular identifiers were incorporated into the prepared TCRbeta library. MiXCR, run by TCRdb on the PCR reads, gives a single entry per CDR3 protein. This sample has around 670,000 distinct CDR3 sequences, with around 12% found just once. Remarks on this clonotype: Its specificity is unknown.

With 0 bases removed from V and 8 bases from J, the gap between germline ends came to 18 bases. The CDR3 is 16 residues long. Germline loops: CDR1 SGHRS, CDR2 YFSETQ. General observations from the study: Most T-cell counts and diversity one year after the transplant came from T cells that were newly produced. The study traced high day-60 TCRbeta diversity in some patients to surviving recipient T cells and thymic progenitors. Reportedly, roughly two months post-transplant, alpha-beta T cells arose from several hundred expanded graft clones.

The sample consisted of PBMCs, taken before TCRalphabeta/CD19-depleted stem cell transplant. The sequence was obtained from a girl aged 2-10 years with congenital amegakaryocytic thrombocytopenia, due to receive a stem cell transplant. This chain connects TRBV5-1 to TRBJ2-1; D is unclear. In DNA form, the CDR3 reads TGCGCCAGCAGCTTGGGCTCTAACTTCGGGTACGATGAGCAGTTCTTC. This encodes CASSLGSNFGYDEQFF.